A single TCR beta chain is shown here with its context. Its antigen is unknown. Both 60 Vbeta primers and 13 Jbeta primers went into the PCR. TCRdb keeps only in-frame clones here, not all; method: immunoSEQ multiplex PCR. In the table there are about 93,000 clones, roughly four fifths of which are singletons. The record originates from a study of cytomegalovirus exposure and HLA in healthy donors. The germline V and J ends were trimmed by 3 bases and 1 base, with 7 bases remaining between them. Germline V gene lookup returns CDR1 SGHDT and CDR2 YYEEEE. The CDR3 runs to 13 residues. Regarding the study as a whole: Per a prior analysis, the majority of TCR beta V segments were productive roughly 87% or roughly 30% of the time. The study designated 150 to 200 TCR beta chains cytomegalovirus-associated.

The origin of this receptor is a man aged 30 to 39 in good health and CMV-seronegative. V gene TRBV5-6 combines with J gene TRBJ1-2, with D maybe TRBD1 (6 bases). What was sequenced was PBMCs. The CDR3 region has the DNA TGTGCCAGCAGCTCGGACAGTAACTATGGCTACACCTTC. Translation: CASSSDSNYGYTF.